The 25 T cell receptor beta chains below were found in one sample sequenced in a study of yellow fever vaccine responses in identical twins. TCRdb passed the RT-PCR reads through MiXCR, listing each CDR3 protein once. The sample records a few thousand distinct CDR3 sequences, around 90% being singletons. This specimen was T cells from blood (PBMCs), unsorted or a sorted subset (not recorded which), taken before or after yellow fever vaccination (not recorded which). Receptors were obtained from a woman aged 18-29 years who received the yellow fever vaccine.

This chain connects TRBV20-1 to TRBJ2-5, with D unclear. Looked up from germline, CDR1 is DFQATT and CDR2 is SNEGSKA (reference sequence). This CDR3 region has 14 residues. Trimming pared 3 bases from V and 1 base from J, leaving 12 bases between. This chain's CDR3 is CSASRDIFQETQYF. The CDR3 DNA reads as TGCAGTGCTAGTCGTGACATCTTCCAAGAGACCCAGTACTTC.

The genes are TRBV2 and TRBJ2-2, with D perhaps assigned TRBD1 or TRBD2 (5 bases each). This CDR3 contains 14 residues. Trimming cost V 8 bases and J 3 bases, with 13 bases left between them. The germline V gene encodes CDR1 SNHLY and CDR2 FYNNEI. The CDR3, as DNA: TGTGCCAGCTTGGAAGGGGAGTACACCGGGGAGCTGTTTTTT. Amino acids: CASLEGEYTGELFF.

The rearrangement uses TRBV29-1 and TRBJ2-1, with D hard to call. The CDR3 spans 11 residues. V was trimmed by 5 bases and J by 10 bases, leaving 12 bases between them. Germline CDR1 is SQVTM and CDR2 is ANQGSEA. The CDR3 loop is CSVIPREEQFF. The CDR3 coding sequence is TGCAGCGTTATCCCCCGAGAAGAGCAGTTCTTC.

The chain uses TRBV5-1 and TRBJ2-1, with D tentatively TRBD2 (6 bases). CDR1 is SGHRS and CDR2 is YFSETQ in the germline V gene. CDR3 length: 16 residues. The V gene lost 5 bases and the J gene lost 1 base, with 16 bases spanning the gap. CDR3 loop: CASRDDLAVSYNEQFF. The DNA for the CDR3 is TGCGCCAGCAGGGATGATTTAGCGGTTTCCTACAATGAGCAGTTCTTC. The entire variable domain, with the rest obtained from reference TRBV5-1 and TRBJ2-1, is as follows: KAGVTQTPRYLIKTRGQQVTLSCSPISGHRSVSWYQQTPGQGLQFLFEYFSETQRNKGNFPGRFSGRQFSNSRSEMNVSTLELGDSALYLCASRDDLAVSYNEQFFGPGTRLTVL.

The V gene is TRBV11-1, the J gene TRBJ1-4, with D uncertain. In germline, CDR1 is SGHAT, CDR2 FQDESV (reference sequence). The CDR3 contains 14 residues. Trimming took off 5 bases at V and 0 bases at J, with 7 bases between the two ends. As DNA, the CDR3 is TGTGCCAGCAGCGACACAGCAACTAATGAAAAACTGTTTTTT. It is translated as CASSDTATNEKLFF. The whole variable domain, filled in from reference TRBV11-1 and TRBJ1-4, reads EAEVAQSPRYKITEKSQAVAFWCDPISGHATLYWYRQILGQGPELLVQFQDESVVDDSQLPKDRFSAERLKGVDSTLKIQPAELGDSAMYLCASSDTATNEKLFFGSGTQLSVL.

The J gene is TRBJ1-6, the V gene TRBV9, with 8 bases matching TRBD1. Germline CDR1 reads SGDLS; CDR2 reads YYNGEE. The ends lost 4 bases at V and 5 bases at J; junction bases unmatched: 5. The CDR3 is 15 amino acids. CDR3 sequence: CASSWDRSDNSPLHF. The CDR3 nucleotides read TGTGCCAGCAGCTGGGACAGGTCGGATAATTCACCCCTCCACTTT. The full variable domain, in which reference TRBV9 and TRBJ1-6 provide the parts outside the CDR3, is DSGVTQTPKHLITATGQRVTLRCSPRSGDLSVYWYQQSLDQGLQFLIQYYNGEERAKGNILERFSAQQFPDLHSELNLSSLELGDSALYFCASSWDRSDNSPLHFGNGTRLTVT.

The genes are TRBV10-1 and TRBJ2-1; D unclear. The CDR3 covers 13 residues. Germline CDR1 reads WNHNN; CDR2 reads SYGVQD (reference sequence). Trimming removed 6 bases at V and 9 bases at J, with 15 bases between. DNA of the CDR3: TGCGCCAGCAGGGAATACCCGGTGACTGAGCAGTTCTTC. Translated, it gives CASREYPVTEQFF.

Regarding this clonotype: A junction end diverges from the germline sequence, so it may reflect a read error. The CDR3 nucleotides are TGTGCCAGCAGCTTAGCTGTTGAGCAGTTCTTC. Its protein is CASSLAVEQFF. J is TRBJ2-1 and V is TRBV12-3 or TRBV12-4; no clear D. This CDR3 spans 11 amino acids.

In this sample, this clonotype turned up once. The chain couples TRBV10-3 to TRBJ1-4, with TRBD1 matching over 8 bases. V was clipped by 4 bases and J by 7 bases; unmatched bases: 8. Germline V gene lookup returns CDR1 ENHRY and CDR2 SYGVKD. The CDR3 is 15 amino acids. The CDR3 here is CAISGGTGNSEKLFF. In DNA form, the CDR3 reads TGTGCCATCAGTGGAGGGACAGGAAATAGTGAAAAACTGTTTTTT.

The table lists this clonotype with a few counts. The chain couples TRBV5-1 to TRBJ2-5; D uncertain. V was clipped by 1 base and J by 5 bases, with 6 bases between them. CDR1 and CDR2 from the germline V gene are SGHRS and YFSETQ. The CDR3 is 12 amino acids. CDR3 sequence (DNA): TGCGCCAGCAGCTTGAACAGCGAGACCCAGTACTTC. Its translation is CASSLNSETQYF.

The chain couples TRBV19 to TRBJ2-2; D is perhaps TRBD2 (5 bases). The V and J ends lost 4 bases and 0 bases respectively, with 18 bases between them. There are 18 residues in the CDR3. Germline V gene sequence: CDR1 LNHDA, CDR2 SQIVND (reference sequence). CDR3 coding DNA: TGTGCCAGTAGTAGATCCGGGAACCCCCTGGCGAACACCGGGGAGCTGTTTTTT. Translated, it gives CASSRSGNPLANTGELFF.

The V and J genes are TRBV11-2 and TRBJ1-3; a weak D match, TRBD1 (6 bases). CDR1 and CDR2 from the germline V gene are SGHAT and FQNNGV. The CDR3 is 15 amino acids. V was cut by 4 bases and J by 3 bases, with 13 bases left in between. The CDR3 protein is CASSSVDRLGNTIYF. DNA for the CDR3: TGTGCCAGCAGCTCCGTTGACAGGCTTGGAAACACCATATATTTT.

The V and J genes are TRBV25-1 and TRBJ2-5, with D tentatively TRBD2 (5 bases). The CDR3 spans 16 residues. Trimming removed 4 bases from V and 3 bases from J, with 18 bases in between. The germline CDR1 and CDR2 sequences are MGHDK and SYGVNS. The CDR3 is CASSGRLLVGKETQYF. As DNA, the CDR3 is TGTGCCAGCAGTGGGAGGCTATTAGTGGGGAAAGAGACCCAGTACTTC.

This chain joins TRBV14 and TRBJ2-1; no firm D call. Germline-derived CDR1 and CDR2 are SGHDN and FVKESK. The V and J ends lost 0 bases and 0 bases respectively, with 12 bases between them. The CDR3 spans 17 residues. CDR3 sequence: CASSQDLSQSSYNEQFF. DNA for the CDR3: TGTGCCAGCAGCCAAGATTTGTCACAGAGCTCCTACAATGAGCAGTTCTTC.

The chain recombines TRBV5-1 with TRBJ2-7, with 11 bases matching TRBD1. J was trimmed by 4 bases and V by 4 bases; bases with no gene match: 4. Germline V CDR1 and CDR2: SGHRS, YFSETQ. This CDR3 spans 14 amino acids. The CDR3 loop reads CASSIGQGAYEQYF. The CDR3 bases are TGCGCCAGCAGCATAGGACAGGGGGCATACGAGCAGTACTTC.

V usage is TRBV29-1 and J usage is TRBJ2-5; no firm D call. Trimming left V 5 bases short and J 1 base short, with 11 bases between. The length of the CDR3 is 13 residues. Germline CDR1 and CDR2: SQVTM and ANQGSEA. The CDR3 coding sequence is TGCAGCGTTTCTTCGCACTTCCAAGAGACCCAGTACTTC. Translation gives CSVSSHFQETQYF.

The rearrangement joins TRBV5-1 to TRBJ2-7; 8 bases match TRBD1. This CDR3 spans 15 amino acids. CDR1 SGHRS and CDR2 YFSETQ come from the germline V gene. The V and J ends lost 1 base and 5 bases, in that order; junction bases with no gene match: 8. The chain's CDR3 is CASSLFRTGSNEQYF. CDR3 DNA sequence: TGCGCCAGCAGCTTGTTCCGGACAGGGAGCAACGAGCAGTACTTC.

In DNA, the CDR3 is TGCAGCGCGAAAAGTGGACGGAGGAACACTGAAGCTTTCTTT. This codes for CSAKSGRRNTEAFF. The rearrangement joins TRBV29-1 to TRBJ1-1; D gene unclear. The germline gives CDR1 SQVTM, CDR2 ANQGSEA. The CDR3 runs 14 residues. Trimming cost V 7 bases and J 1 base, with 16 bases left between them.

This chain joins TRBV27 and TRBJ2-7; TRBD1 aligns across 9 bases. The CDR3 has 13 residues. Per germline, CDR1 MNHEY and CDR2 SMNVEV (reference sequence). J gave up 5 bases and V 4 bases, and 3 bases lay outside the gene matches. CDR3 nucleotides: TGTGCCAGCAGTTGGACAGGGGACAACGAGCAGTACTTC. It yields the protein CASSWTGDNEQYF.

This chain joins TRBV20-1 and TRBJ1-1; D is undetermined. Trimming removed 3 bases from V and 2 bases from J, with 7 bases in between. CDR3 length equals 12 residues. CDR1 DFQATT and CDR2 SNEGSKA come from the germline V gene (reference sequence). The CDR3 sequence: CSARYSNTEAFF. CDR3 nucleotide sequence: TGCAGTGCTAGGTACAGCAACACTGAAGCTTTCTTT.

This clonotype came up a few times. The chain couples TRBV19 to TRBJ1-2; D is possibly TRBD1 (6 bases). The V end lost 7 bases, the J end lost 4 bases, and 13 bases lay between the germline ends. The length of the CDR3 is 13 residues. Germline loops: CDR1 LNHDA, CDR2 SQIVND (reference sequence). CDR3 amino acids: CASTRGGGYGYTF. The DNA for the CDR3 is TGTGCCAGTACGCGTGGGGGCGGCTATGGCTACACCTTC.

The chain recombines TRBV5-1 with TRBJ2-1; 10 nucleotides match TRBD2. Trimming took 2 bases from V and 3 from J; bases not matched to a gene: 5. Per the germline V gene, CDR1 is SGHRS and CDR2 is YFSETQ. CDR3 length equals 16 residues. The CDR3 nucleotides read TGCGCCAGCAGCTTCCGAGCGGGAGGGGACTACAATGAGCAGTTCTTC. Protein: CASSFRAGGDYNEQFF.

The CDR3 region is CSVRQGFGAYEQYF. DNA of the CDR3: TGCAGCGTTAGACAGGGATTCGGCGCCTACGAGCAGTACTTC. The chain has TRBV29-1 and TRBJ2-7, with 7 bases matching TRBD1. Trimming at V came to 5 bases and at J to 2 bases, leaving 9 bases not matched to a gene. The CDR3 loop spans 14 amino acids. Germline V CDR1 and CDR2: SQVTM, ANQGSEA.

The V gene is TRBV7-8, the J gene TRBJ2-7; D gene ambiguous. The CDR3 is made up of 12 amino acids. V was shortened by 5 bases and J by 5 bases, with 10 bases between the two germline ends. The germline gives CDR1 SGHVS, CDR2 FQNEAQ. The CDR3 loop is CASSDNRHEQYF. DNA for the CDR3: TGTGCCAGCAGCGACAACCGTCACGAGCAGTACTTC.

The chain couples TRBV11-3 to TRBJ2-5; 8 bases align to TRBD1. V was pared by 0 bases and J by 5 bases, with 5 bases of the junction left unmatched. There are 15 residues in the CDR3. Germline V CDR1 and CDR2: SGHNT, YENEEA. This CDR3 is CASSLETGARETQYF. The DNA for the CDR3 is TGTGCCAGCAGCTTAGAGACAGGGGCAAGGGAGACCCAGTACTTC.